The 31 T cell receptor beta chains below come from one sample, sequenced in a study of CD8 T cells in Susac syndrome. With random hexamers, reverse transcription was performed on about 0.45 to 1 ug of RNA. One entry per CDR3 protein results from TCRdb running MiXCR on the immunoSEQ multiplex PCR reads. Here the sample spans about 190,000 distinct CDR3 sequences, about 91% being singletons. Sequencing was done on a sample of CD4+ T cells from PBMCs. The receptors originated from a human donor with Susac syndrome.

The V gene is TRBV6-1, the J gene TRBJ2-2; TRBD1 aligns across 8 bases. The CDR3 covers 17 residues. Germline CDR1 and CDR2: MNHNS and SASEGT. The trim removed 5 bases at V and 1 base at J, leaving 9 bases unmatched. CDR3 region: CASSPTSGTGNTGELFF. The CDR3 nucleotides read TGTGCCAGCAGTCCAACTTCCGGGACAGGGAACACCGGGGAGCTGTTTTTT.

V usage is TRBV7-2 and J usage is TRBJ2-1; 7 bases map to TRBD2. The J segment lost 12 bases and the V segment lost 5 bases, leaving 4 bases of the junction unmatched. Per germline, CDR1 SGHTA and CDR2 FQGNSA. The CDR3 covers 11 residues. The CDR3 DNA reads as TGTGCCAGCAGCCGCTGGGAGGGGCAGTTCTTC. Its protein is CASSRWEGQFF.

V usage is TRBV28 and J usage is TRBJ1-5; D remains unclear. V was clipped by 10 bases and J by 5 bases, with 15 bases between them. Germline CDR1 and CDR2: MDHEN and SYDVKM. This CDR3 has 13 amino acids. The CDR3 DNA is TGTGCCACCGACGATTTTGGTGATCAGCCCCAGCATTTT. It specifies CATDDFGDQPQHF.

The chain links TRBV15 to TRBJ1-1; unclear D gene. Germline CDR1 and CDR2: LNHNV and YYDKDF (reference sequence). Trimming left V 0 bases short and J 7 bases short, with 12 bases between. CDR3 size: 14 residues. Written as DNA, the CDR3 is TGTGCCACCAGCAGAGATCTAAGTGGTGATGAAGCTTTCTTT. Translated, it gives CATSRDLSGDEAFF.

The V gene is TRBV28, the J gene TRBJ2-7, with D possibly called TRBD1 or TRBD2 (6 bases each). Germline CDR1 reads MDHEN; CDR2 reads SYDVKM. This CDR3 has 17 residues. Trimming cost V 1 base and J 0 bases, with 16 bases left between them. The CDR3 bases are TGTGCCAGCAGTTTATCCCCGGGGGCGCATGGCTCCTACGAGCAGTACTTC. As protein: CASSLSPGAHGSYEQYF.

V is TRBV28 and J is TRBJ1-1, with D unclear. The V gene lost 5 bases and the J gene lost 5 bases, with 6 bases spanning the gap. The CDR3 is made up of 11 amino acids. Looked up from germline, CDR1 is MDHEN and CDR2 is SYDVKM. The chain's CDR3 is CASSPQTEAFF. The CDR3 coding sequence is TGTGCCAGCAGTCCTCAAACTGAAGCTTTCTTT.

The V gene is TRBV5-4, the J gene TRBJ2-5; TRBD2 agrees at 8 bases. The trim removed 2 bases at V and 2 bases at J, leaving 2 bases unmatched. Germline CDR1 reads SGHNT; CDR2 reads YYREEE (reference sequence). This CDR3 region has 14 residues. For the CDR3, the DNA is TGTGCCAGCAGCTTCGGGACTAGGCAAGAGACCCAGTACTTC. It encodes CASSFGTRQETQYF.

The chain employs TRBV27 and TRBJ2-7, with TRBD1 matching 7 bases. The germline V gene encodes CDR1 MNHEY and CDR2 SMNVEV (reference sequence). Trimming cost V 5 bases and J 0 bases; bases outside gene matches: 7. The length of the CDR3 is 15 residues. CDR3 DNA: TGTGCCAGCAGTCCAGACAGGGTTATCTCCTACGAGCAGTACTTC. Its translation: CASSPDRVISYEQYF.

This chain uses TRBV10-3 with TRBJ2-1; 10 bases are a match to TRBD2. Germline V gene data show CDR1 as ENHRY and CDR2 as SYGVKD. The CDR3 spans 16 residues. With V trimmed by 9 bases and J by 0 bases, 8 bases remained unmatched. The CDR3 is CAIGSGGASSYNEQFF. The CDR3 DNA is TGTGCCATTGGGAGCGGGGGGGCCAGCTCCTACAATGAGCAGTTCTTC.

V usage is TRBV20-1 and J usage is TRBJ2-4, with 14 bases fitting TRBD2. Trimming took 5 bases from V and 0 from J; bases not matched to a gene: 6. The CDR3 length is 17 residues. Germline V gene lookup returns CDR1 DFQATT and CDR2 SNEGSKA (reference sequence). The CDR3: CSAQTSGRDLAKNIQYF. The CDR3 DNA is TGCAGTGCTCAGACTAGCGGGAGGGATTTAGCCAAAAACATTCAGTACTTC.

The gene calls are TRBV9 and TRBJ2-2; 11 bases match TRBD2. The CDR3 loop spans 16 amino acids. Germline V gene sequence: CDR1 SGDLS, CDR2 YYNGEE. V shed 4 bases, J shed 7 bases, and the junction held 9 bases outside the gene matches. CDR3 sequence reads: CASSFRLAGYDGELFF. CDR3 DNA sequence: TGTGCCAGCAGCTTTCGACTAGCGGGATATGACGGGGAGCTGTTTTTT. Combining the CDR3 with reference TRBV9 and TRBJ2-2 gives the whole variable domain DSGVTQTPKHLITATGQRVTLRCSPRSGDLSVYWYQQSLDQGLQFLIQYYNGEERAKGNILERFSAQQFPDLHSELNLSSLELGDSALYFCASSFRLAGYDGELFFGEGSRLTVL.

The J gene is TRBJ2-3, the V gene TRBV20-1; 9 positions agree with TRBD2. This CDR3 is built from 16 residues. Germline V CDR1 and CDR2: DFQATT, SNEGSKA (reference sequence). The J segment lost 4 bases and the V segment lost 0 bases, leaving 8 bases of the junction unmatched. The CDR3 DNA sequence: TGCAGTGCTAGAGATTTGGCGGGAGGGCCGTCAGATACGCAGTATTTT. This sequence encodes CSARDLAGGPSDTQYF.

The chain links TRBV3-1 to TRBJ1-5, with 8 positions matching TRBD1. Germline V lookup: CDR1 LGHDT, CDR2 YNNKEL (reference sequence). CDR3 length: 20 residues. V dropped 2 bases and J dropped 7; count of bases not matched to a gene: 22. The CDR3 DNA sequence: TGTGCCAGCAGCCAATCCACCTCTATCCCCCGGACAGGGCGGGTACAGCCCCAGCATTTT. Protein product: CASSQSTSIPRTGRVQPQHF.

The chain links TRBV2 to TRBJ2-7; the D gene is possibly TRBD1 (6 bases). The CDR3 loop spans 11 amino acids. The germline gives CDR1 SNHLY, CDR2 FYNNEI. The V end was cut by 8 bases, the J end by 3 bases, with 8 bases between. Here the CDR3 DNA reads TGTGCCAGCGGGGACATCTACGAGCAGTACTTC. Translated: CASGDIYEQYF.

This rearrangement joins TRBV27 to TRBJ2-1, with D possibly called TRBD1 or TRBD2 (7 bases each). There are 15 residues in the CDR3. With 6 bases removed from V and 5 bases from J, the gap between germline ends came to 17 bases. The germline V gene encodes CDR1 MNHEY and CDR2 SMNVEV (reference sequence). The CDR3 here is CASRAGDSMNNEQFF. CDR3 bases: TGTGCCAGCAGGGCGGGGGACAGCATGAACAATGAGCAGTTCTTC.

V gene TRBV9 combines with J gene TRBJ1-3; TRBD1 is a possible D gene (5 bases). The CDR3 runs 16 residues. The germline V and J ends were trimmed by 0 bases and 0 bases, with 10 bases remaining between them. Germline assignment: CDR1 SGDLS and CDR2 YYNGEE. The CDR3 spells CASSVGRQYSGNTIYF. The CDR3, as DNA: TGTGCCAGCAGCGTAGGTCGACAGTACTCTGGAAACACCATATATTTT.

The chain couples TRBV20-1 to TRBJ2-3; D unresolved. Per the germline V gene, CDR1 is DFQATT and CDR2 is SNEGSKA (reference sequence). With 5 bases removed from V and 0 bases from J, the gap between germline ends came to 12 bases. The CDR3 length is 14 residues. The CDR3 DNA reads as TGCAGTGCTGACTGGACCTCTAGCACAGATACGCAGTATTTT. It codes for CSADWTSSTDTQYF.

The chain uses TRBV10-3 and TRBJ2-2, with D hard to call. Trimming pared 8 bases from V and 2 bases from J, leaving 9 bases between. CDR1 and CDR2 from the germline V gene are ENHRY and SYGVKD. The CDR3 has 13 amino acids. The CDR3 here is CAISRKNTGELFF. In DNA, the CDR3 is TGTGCCATCTCCAGGAAAAACACCGGGGAGCTGTTTTTT.

CDR3: CSASKTQGTEKLFF. CDR3 in DNA: TGCAGTGCTAGTAAGACTCAGGGGACAGAAAAACTGTTTTTT. The chain uses TRBV20-1 and TRBJ1-4, with D possibly being TRBD1 (6 bases). Germline CDR1 reads DFQATT; CDR2 reads SNEGSKA (reference sequence). V lost 3 bases to trimming and J lost 8 bases, with 16 bases between them. This CDR3 contains 14 residues.

This chain joins TRBV20-1 and TRBJ1-6; D is uncertain. Trimming removed 0 bases from V and 10 bases from J, with 19 bases in between. Germline assignment: CDR1 DFQATT and CDR2 SNEGSKA (reference sequence). The CDR3 runs to 16 residues. CDR3 nucleotides: TGCAGTGCTAGAGATCAGGCTACCCGGGTTCGATCACCCCTCCACTTT. Its translation is CSARDQATRVRSPLHF.

This clonotype was found once. The V gene is TRBV10-3, the J gene TRBJ1-1, with D hard to call. Trimming shortened V by 4 bases and J by 2 bases, and 8 bases separated the two germline ends. Germline loops: CDR1 ENHRY, CDR2 SYGVKD. CDR3 size: 13 residues. The CDR3 DNA is TGTGCCATCAGTGTGGGCTCCAACACTGAAGCTTTCTTT. Translating it yields CAISVGSNTEAFF.

This chain connects TRBV12-3 or TRBV12-4 to TRBJ1-2; D is ambiguous. The CDR3 has 14 residues. V lost 1 base, J lost 4 bases, and 10 bases lay in between. As DNA, the CDR3 is TGTGCCAGCAGTTTAGGTCTGGAGGCCTATGGCTACACCTTC. Protein product: CASSLGLEAYGYTF.

The chain uses TRBV10-3 and TRBJ2-3, with TRBD2 as a possible D gene (5 bases). In germline, CDR1 is ENHRY, CDR2 SYGVKD. V was cut by 6 bases and J by 7 bases, with 8 bases left in between. This CDR3 is built from 11 residues. CDR3 nucleotide sequence: TGTGCCATCAGGGACTTATATACGCAGTATTTT. Translating it yields CAIRDLYTQYF.

This clonotype has more than one count but fewer than ten. CDR3 in DNA: TGTGCCACCAGCAGAGTCAGGGGGCAGCGGGACATTCAGTACTTC. Amino acids: CATSRVRGQRDIQYF. V usage is TRBV15 and J usage is TRBJ2-4, with TRBD1 identical over 8 bases. Germline trimming cut 1 base from V and 8 bases from J; bases unmatched to any gene: 7. There are 15 residues in the CDR3. Looked up from germline, CDR1 is LNHNV and CDR2 is YYDKDF (reference sequence).

This chain links TRBV6-4 with TRBJ2-7; no reliable D call. CDR1 and CDR2 from the germline V gene are MRHNA and SNTAGT. The CDR3 has 15 amino acids. Trimming took 3 bases from V and 3 from J, leaving 15 bases between them. This chain's CDR3 is CASSDSNRPHYEQYF. The CDR3 coding sequence is TGTGCCAGCAGTGATTCAAACCGCCCACACTACGAGCAGTACTTC.

The V and J genes are TRBV7-3 and TRBJ2-1; 8 bases fit TRBD2. From germline, CDR1 is SGHTA and CDR2 FQGTGA. V shed 5 bases and J 8 bases; nucleotides not matched to a gene: 8. CDR3 length: 14 amino acids. Here the CDR3 DNA reads TGTGCCAGCAGCCTCAAAAGCGGGAGATATGAGCAGTTCTTC. It yields the protein CASSLKSGRYEQFF.

The genes are TRBV5-1 and TRBJ1-2; a weak D match, TRBD1 (6 bases). The germline V gene encodes CDR1 SGHRS and CDR2 YFSETQ. Trimming shortened V by 2 bases and J by 0 bases, and 14 bases separated the two germline ends. The CDR3 has 16 amino acids. Written as DNA, the CDR3 is TGCGCCAGCAGCTTCAGCAGGGACACAGCTAACTATGGCTACACCTTC. Encoded protein: CASSFSRDTANYGYTF.

This clonotype is a singleton in its sample. The chain is built from TRBV6-5 and TRBJ2-7, with TRBD2 identical over 11 bases. Germline assignment: CDR1 MNHEY and CDR2 SVGAGI. This CDR3 has 15 residues. Trimming took 2 bases from V and 7 from J; bases not matched to a gene: 7. The CDR3: CASSYTLAGGLEQYF. As DNA, the CDR3 is TGTGCCAGCAGTTACACCTTAGCGGGAGGGTTGGAGCAGTACTTC.

This chain links TRBV9 with TRBJ1-2; D ambiguous. Per germline, CDR1 SGDLS and CDR2 YYNGEE. The CDR3 extends over 12 amino acids. V was pared by 0 bases and J by 4 bases, with 4 bases between. The CDR3: CASSVATYGYTF. For the CDR3, the DNA is TGTGCCAGCAGCGTAGCTACCTATGGCTACACCTTC.

This chain links TRBV19 with TRBJ1-1; tentatively, D is TRBD1 (5 bases). CDR3 length equals 15 residues. The germline V gene encodes CDR1 LNHDA and CDR2 SQIVND (reference sequence). Trimming removed 7 bases from V and 1 base from J, with 16 bases in between. This CDR3 is CASKNGAGPNTEAFF. Written as DNA, the CDR3 is TGTGCCAGTAAAAATGGGGCAGGTCCGAACACTGAAGCTTTCTTT.

The rearrangement links TRBV28 to TRBJ2-7; D is undetermined. CDR3 length: 13 amino acids. V shed 3 bases and J shed 2 bases, with 8 bases lying between them. Per the germline V gene, CDR1 is MDHEN and CDR2 is SYDVKM. The CDR3 DNA is TGTGCCAGCAGTTTGAATATACCCTACGAGCAGTACTTC. This encodes CASSLNIPYEQYF. Filled out from reference TRBV28 and TRBJ2-7, the complete variable domain reads DVKVTQSSRYLVKRTGEKVFLECVQDMDHENMFWYRQDPGLGLRLIYFSYDVKMKEKGDIPEGYSVSREKKERFSLILESASTNQTSMYLCASSLNIPYEQYFGPGTRLTVT.